This T cell receptor (beta chain) appears in the sequencing data of a study of blood T cell repertoires in COVID-19 (dated by TCRdb to 2020 to 2021). Some background on the complete study: Samples covering the acute and convalescent phases of COVID-19 were provided by collaborators in the United States, Italy and Spain. The samples were drawn from the first 160 participants of the ongoing ImmuneRACE study and from over 950 subjects provided by 6 global collaborators. The material from the prospective study consisted of cDNA or gDNA derived from T cells, B-cell-depleted T cells, or PBMCs. The repertoires were made available in a free public database intended to serve as a resource for research on the immune response to SARS-CoV-2. The dataset comprised deeply sampled blood TCRbeta repertoires from subjects exposed to, actively infected with, or recovered from COVID-19. HLA class I and class II types, where available, came from metadata supplied by the sample provider rather than from assay-based typing. The sample metadata nearly always contained a de-identified subject ID, COVID-19 status, age in years and sex.

TCRbeta CDR3 regions were amplified from genomic DNA using the immunoSEQ Assay, a bias-controlled multiplex PCR. The study's processing was this. Nucleated cell counts per sample were estimated from amplification of reference gene primers within the assay. Sequence reads were collapsed and filtered to measure the absolute abundance of every unique TCRbeta CDR3 rearrangement. Productive Simpson clonality was computed per sample as the square root of Simpson's diversity index over productive rearrangements. The clones in this table, taken by TCRdb from immuneACCESS, are in-frame only. Not every clone is retained; where verified, under half of the shortfall comes from an unresolved V gene, and the cause of the rest is unknown. The V and J calls and the clone size are those of that table, but D and trimming were determined from the DNA. The sample table records over 75,000 clones; roughly 90% of these occur just once. The ten largest clones capture 1.7% of the sample.

Summary of the overall study and its limitations: The quantity of clinical and demographic metadata differed by source and by participant and was supplied without curation.

Details on this clone: It has no known antigen specificity. There are no base qualities to consult, and no much larger clone falls within one base.

Each collaborating institution followed its own protocols to collect whole blood in K2EDTA tubes. For TCRbeta analysis, collaborators shipped samples in one of three forms: frozen whole blood, isolated PBMCs, or DNA extracted from either of those sample types. CDR1 and CDR2, per the germline V gene (reference sequence), are GTSNPN and SVGIG. The CDR3, cysteine through phenylalanine, is 17 amino acids long. Only the CDR3 region is kept as DNA, spanning 51 bases read in frame from base 1. From V the trimming removes 1 base and from J it removes 0 bases, while the gene matches leave 6 bases of the junction unaccounted for.

The V gene is TRBV30 and the J gene is TRBJ1-3; 10 central bases correspond to TRBD1. The clonotype comes from a man aged 55 to 69 with acute or convalescent COVID-19. The specimen sequenced was peripheral blood. The DNA reads as follows: TGTGCCTGGAGTGGATTGCGGGACAGGGGCTCTGGAAACACCATATATTTT. The resulting protein is CAWSGLRDRGSGNTIYF.